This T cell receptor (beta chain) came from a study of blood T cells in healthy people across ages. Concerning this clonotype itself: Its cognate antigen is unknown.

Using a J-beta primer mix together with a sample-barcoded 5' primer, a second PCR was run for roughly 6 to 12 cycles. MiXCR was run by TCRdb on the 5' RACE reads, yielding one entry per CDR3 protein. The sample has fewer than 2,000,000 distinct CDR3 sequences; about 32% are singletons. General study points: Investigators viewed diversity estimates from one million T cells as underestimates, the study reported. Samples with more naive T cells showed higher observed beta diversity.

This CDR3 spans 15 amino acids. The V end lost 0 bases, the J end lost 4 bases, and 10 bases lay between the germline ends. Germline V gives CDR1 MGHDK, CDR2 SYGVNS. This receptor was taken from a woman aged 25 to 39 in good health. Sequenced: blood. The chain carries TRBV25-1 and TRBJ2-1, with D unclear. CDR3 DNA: TGTGCCAGCAGTGAATATAGGGCAGCATACAATGAGCAGTTCTTC. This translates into CASSEYRAAYNEQFF.